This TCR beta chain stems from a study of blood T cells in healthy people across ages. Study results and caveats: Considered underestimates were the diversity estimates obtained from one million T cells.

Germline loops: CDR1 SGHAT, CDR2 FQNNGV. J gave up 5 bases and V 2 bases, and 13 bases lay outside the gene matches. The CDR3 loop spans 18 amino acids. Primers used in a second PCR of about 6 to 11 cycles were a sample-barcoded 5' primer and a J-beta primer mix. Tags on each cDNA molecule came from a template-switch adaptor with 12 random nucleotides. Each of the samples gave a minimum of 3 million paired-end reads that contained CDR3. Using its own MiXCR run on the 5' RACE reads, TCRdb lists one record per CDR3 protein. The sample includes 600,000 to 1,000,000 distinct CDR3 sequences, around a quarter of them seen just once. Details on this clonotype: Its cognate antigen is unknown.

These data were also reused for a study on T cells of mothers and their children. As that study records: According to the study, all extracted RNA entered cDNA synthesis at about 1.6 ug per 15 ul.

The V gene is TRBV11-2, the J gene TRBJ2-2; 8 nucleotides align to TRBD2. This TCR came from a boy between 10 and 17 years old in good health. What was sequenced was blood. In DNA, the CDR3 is TGTGCCAGCAGCTTACAAAGCCAAGCGGGAGTAAGGACCGGGGAGCTGTTTTTT. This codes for CASSLQSQAGVRTGELFF.